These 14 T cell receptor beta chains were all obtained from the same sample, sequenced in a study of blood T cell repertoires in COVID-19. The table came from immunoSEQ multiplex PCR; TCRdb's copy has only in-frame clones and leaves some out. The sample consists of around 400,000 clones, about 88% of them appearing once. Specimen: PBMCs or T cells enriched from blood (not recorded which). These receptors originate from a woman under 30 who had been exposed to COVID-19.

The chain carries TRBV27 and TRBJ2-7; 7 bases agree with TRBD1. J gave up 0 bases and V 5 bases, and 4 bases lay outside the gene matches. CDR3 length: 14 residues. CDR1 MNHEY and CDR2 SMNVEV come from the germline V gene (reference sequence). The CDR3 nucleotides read TGTGCCAGCAGTCGAGGACAGGTCTCCTACGAGCAGTACTTC. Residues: CASSRGQVSYEQYF.

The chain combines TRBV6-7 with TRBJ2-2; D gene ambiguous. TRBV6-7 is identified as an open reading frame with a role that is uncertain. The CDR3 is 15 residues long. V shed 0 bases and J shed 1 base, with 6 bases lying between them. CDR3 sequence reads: CASSYSTGNTGELFF. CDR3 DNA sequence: TGTGCCAGCAGTTACTCCACCGGGAACACCGGGGAGCTGTTTTTT.

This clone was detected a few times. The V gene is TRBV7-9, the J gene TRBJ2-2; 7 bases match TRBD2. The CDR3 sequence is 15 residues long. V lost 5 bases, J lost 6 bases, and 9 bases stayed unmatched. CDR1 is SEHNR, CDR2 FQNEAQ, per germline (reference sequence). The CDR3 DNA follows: TGTGCCAGCAGCATCTCCCCGGGAGGACCCGGGGAGCTGTTTTTT. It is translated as CASSISPGGPGELFF.

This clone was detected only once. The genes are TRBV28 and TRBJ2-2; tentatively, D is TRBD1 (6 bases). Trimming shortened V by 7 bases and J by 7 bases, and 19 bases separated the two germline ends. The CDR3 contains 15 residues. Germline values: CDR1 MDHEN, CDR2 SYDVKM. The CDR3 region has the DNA TGTGCCAGCACTATGTTGCCGCTAGGGGGCGGGGAGCTGTTTTTT. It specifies CASTMLPLGGGELFF.

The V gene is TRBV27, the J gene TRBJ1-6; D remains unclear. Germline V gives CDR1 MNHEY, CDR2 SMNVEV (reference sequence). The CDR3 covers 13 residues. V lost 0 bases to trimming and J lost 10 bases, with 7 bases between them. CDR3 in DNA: TGTGCCAGCAGTTTATCGGGGAGATCACCCCTCCACTTT. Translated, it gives CASSLSGRSPLHF.

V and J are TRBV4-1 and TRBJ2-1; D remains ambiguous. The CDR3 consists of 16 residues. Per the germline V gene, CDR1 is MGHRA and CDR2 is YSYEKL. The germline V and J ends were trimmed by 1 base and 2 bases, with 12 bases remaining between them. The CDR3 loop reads CASSQGNSLAYNEQFF. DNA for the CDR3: TGCGCCAGCAGCCAAGGTAATAGCCTCGCCTACAATGAGCAGTTCTTC.

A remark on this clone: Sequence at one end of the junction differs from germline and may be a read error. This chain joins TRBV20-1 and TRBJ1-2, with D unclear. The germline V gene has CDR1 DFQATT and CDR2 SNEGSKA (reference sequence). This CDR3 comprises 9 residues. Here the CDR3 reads CSASSPFPF. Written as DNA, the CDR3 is TGCAGTGCTAGTTCCCCTTTCCCCTTC.

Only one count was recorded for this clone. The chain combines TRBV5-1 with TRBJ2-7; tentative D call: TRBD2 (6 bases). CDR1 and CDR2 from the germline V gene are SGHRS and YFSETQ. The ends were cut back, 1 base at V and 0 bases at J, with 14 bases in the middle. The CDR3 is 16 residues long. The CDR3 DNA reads TGCGCCAGCAGCTTGACCCTAGCGAGGAGCTCCTACGAGCAGTACTTC. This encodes CASSLTLARSSYEQYF. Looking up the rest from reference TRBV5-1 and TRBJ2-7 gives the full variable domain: KAGVTQTPRYLIKTRGQQVTLSCSPISGHRSVSWYQQTPGQGLQFLFEYFSETQRNKGNFPGRFSGRQFSNSRSEMNVSTLELGDSALYLCASSLTLARSSYEQYFGPGTRLTVT.

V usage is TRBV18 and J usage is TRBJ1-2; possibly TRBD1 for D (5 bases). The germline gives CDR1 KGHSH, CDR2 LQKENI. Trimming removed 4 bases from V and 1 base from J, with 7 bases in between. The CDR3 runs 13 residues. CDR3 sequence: CASSLDSNYGYTF. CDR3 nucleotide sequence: TGTGCCAGCTCACTCGACAGTAACTATGGCTACACCTTC.

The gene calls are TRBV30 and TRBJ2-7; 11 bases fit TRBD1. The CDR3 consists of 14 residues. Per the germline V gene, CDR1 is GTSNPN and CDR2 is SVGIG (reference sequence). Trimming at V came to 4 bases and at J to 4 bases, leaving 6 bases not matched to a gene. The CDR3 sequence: CAWKPGQGVYEQYF. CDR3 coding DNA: TGTGCCTGGAAGCCGGGACAGGGGGTTTACGAGCAGTACTTC.

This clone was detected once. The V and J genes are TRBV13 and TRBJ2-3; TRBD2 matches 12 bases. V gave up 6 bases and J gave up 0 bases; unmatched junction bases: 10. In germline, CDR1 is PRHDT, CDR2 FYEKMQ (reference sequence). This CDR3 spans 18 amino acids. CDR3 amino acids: CASSQPTSGGPSTDTQYF. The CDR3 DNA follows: TGTGCCAGCAGTCAGCCGACTAGCGGGGGCCCGAGCACAGATACGCAGTATTTT.

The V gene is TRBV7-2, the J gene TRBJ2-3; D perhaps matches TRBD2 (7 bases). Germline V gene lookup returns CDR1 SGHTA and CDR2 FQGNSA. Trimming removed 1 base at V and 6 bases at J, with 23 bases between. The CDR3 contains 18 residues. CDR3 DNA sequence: TGTGCCAGCAGCTTAGTGGGAGGGGGAGGTTTATTAATGGATACGCAGTATTTT. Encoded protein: CASSLVGGGGLLMDTQYF.

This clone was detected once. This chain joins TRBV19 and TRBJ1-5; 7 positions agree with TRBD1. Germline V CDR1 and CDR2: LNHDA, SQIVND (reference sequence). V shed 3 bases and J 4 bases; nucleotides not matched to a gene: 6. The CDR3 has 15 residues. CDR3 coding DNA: TGTGCCAGTAGTATTCCGGGACAGATAAATCAGCCCCAGCATTTT. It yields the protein CASSIPGQINQPQHF.

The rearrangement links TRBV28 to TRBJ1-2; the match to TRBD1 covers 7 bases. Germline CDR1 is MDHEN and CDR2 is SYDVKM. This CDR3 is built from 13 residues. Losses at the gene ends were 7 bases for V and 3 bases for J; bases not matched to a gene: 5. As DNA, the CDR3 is TGTGCCAGCACCGTCGGGACAGACTATGGCTACACCTTC. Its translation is CASTVGTDYGYTF.